The 18 T cell receptor beta chains presented below share a single source sample, sequenced in a study of blood T cell repertoires in COVID-19. Method: immunoSEQ multiplex PCR; TCRdb's copy keeps in-frame clones and lacks some. The sample shows 35,000 to 45,000 clones, approximately 85% of them seen only once. What was sequenced was peripheral blood. These receptors came from a human donor in a cohort sampled during active COVID-19.

This clone occurred a few times. V gene TRBV2 combines with J gene TRBJ1-2; weak D call: TRBD1 (5 bases). Trimming pared 7 bases from V and 4 bases from J, leaving 13 bases between. Germline V lookup: CDR1 SNHLY, CDR2 FYNNEI. This CDR3 has 13 amino acids. The CDR3 reads CASTRQPVYGYTF. CDR3 DNA: TGTGCCAGCACAAGACAGCCTGTCTATGGCTACACCTTC.

As for this clone: Distinct nucleotide sequences in the sample also encode this CDR3. The chain couples TRBV11-2 to TRBJ2-7, with 8 bases aligning to TRBD2. The length of the CDR3 is 14 residues. The V gene end was trimmed by 5 bases and the J gene end by 4 bases; junction bases not matched to a gene: 7. Germline-derived CDR1 and CDR2 are SGHAT and FQNNGV. In nucleotides, the CDR3 is TGTGCCAGCAGCCCGGCGGGGGGCACATACGAGCAGTACTTC. Amino acids: CASSPAGGTYEQYF.

This clone occurred once. The chain joins TRBV19 to TRBJ1-5, with D maybe TRBD1 (5 bases). V was pared by 4 bases and J by 3 bases, with 7 bases between. Germline-derived CDR1 and CDR2 are LNHDA and SQIVND (reference sequence). The CDR3 extends over 13 amino acids. CDR3 sequence reads: CASSKGFNQPQHF. CDR3 coding DNA: TGTGCCAGTAGTAAGGGGTTCAATCAGCCCCAGCATTTT.

The chain has TRBV4-1 and TRBJ1-2, with 7 nucleotides matching TRBD1. The germline V gene encodes CDR1 MGHRA and CDR2 YSYEKL. The trim removed 2 bases at V and 8 bases at J, leaving 14 bases unmatched. This CDR3 is built from 16 residues. CDR3 DNA sequence: TGCGCCAGCAGCCAACGTCAGGGACAGACGATGGACGGCTACACCTTC. This codes for CASSQRQGQTMDGYTF.

The chain uses TRBV11-1 and TRBJ1-1; D remains unclear. V lost 2 bases to trimming and J lost 7 bases, with 8 bases between them. Per germline, CDR1 SGHAT and CDR2 FQDESV (reference sequence). The CDR3 has 12 amino acids. The CDR3 region is CASSLRGREAFF. The CDR3 bases are TGTGCCAGCAGCTTACGAGGGCGTGAAGCTTTCTTT.

The chain links TRBV5-1 to TRBJ2-2; TRBD1 might be the D (6 bases). Germline V gene data show CDR1 as SGHRS and CDR2 as YFSETQ. The CDR3 loop spans 17 amino acids. V lost 4 bases, J lost 1 base, and 17 bases lay in between. The CDR3 loop reads CASSPPLGTKNTGELFF. CDR3 nucleotide sequence: TGCGCCAGCAGCCCCCCCTTGGGGACAAAGAACACCGGGGAGCTGTTTTTT.

The count of this clone is one. The genes are TRBV29-1 and TRBJ1-5; D not certain. The CDR3 spans 13 residues. Germline assignment: CDR1 SQVTM and CDR2 ANQGSEA. Trimming shortened V by 6 bases and J by 0 bases, and 9 bases separated the two germline ends. The CDR3 spells CSVVADSNQPQHF. The CDR3 DNA reads as TGCAGCGTCGTCGCGGATAGCAATCAGCCCCAGCATTTT. Full variable domain (missing parts from reference TRBV29-1 and TRBJ1-5): SAVISQKPSRDICQRGTSLTIQCQVDSQVTMMFWYRQQPGQSLTLIATANQGSEATYESGFVIDKFPISRPNLTFSTLTVSNMSPEDSSIYLCSVVADSNQPQHFGDGTRLSIL.

V is TRBV10-3 and J is TRBJ2-7; tentatively, D is TRBD2 (5 bases). V was trimmed by 0 bases and J by 5 bases, leaving 5 bases between them. CDR1 is ENHRY and CDR2 is SYGVKD in the germline V gene. CDR3 length equals 12 residues. The CDR3 loop reads CAISESEDEQYF. Here the CDR3 DNA reads TGTGCCATCAGTGAGTCGGAGGACGAGCAGTACTTC.

The V gene is TRBV4-3, the J gene TRBJ2-3, with 10 bases identical to TRBD2. Germline V gene sequence: CDR1 LGHNA, CDR2 YSLEER. This CDR3 is 18 amino acids long. The ends lost 0 bases at V and 1 base at J; junction bases unmatched: 7. CDR3 loop: CASSQEPSGTSGTDTQYF. The CDR3 bases are TGCGCCAGCAGCCAAGAACCCTCCGGGACTAGCGGCACAGATACGCAGTATTTT.

The chain carries TRBV5-8 and TRBJ1-3; D not resolved. V dropped 0 bases and J dropped 3 bases, with 10 bases sitting between them. This CDR3 is 15 amino acids long. The germline V gene has CDR1 SGHTS and CDR2 YDEGEE. For the CDR3, the DNA is TGTGCCAGCAGCTTGGGAACAGCCCTTGGAAACACCATATATTTT. Amino acid sequence: CASSLGTALGNTIYF.

V is TRBV9 and J is TRBJ2-5, with D maybe TRBD2 (7 bases). CDR1 and CDR2 from the germline V gene are SGDLS and YYNGEE. This CDR3 has 14 residues. The ends were cut back, 0 bases at V and 4 bases at J, with 10 bases in the middle. CDR3 sequence reads: CASSVARGGETQYF. CDR3 in DNA: TGTGCCAGCAGCGTAGCTAGGGGGGGAGAGACCCAGTACTTC.

The CDR3 region is CASSEGQNTEAFF. Written as DNA, the CDR3 is TGTGCCAGCTCAGAGGGACAAAACACTGAAGCTTTCTTT. The gene calls are TRBV18 and TRBJ1-1; D might be TRBD1 (6 bases). The germline V gene has CDR1 KGHSH and CDR2 LQKENI. The CDR3 extends over 13 amino acids. Trimming removed 5 bases at V and 2 bases at J, with 9 bases between.

The J gene is TRBJ1-3, the V gene TRBV7-9, with D perhaps TRBD1 (5 bases). V was cut by 8 bases and J by 0 bases, with 11 bases left in between. CDR3 size: 14 residues. Germline-derived CDR1 and CDR2 are SEHNR and FQNEAQ (reference sequence). CDR3 residues: CASGWGTSGNTIYF. The CDR3 nucleotides read TGTGCCAGCGGGTGGGGCACCTCTGGAAACACCATATATTTT. Together with reference TRBV7-9 and TRBJ1-3, the CDR3 gives the full variable domain: DTGVSQNPRHKITKRGQNVTFRCDPISEHNRLYWYRQTLGQGPEFLTYFQNEAQLEKSRLLSDRFSAERPKGSFSTLEIQRTEQGDSAMYLCASGWGTSGNTIYFGEGSWLTVV.

This chain connects TRBV7-3 to TRBJ1-2, with 7 positions matching TRBD1. The junction had 8 bases not matched to a gene; V was cut back by 5 bases and J by 2 bases. Germline values: CDR1 SGHTA, CDR2 FQGTGA. The CDR3 is 15 amino acids. CDR3 nucleotide sequence: TGTGCCAGCAGCCCTGGAGGGGGCTACAACTATGGCTACACCTTC. It yields the protein CASSPGGGYNYGYTF.

CDR3 loop: CASSPGTGIGYTF. CDR3 DNA sequence: TGTGCCAGCAGCCCTGGGACAGGGATCGGCTACACCTTC. V usage is TRBV7-3 and J usage is TRBJ1-2, with TRBD1 matching over 9 bases. The germline gives CDR1 SGHTA, CDR2 FQGTGA. J was trimmed by 8 bases and V by 5 bases; bases with no gene match: 6. The CDR3 spans 13 residues.

The rearrangement links TRBV21-1 to TRBJ1-2; the table's D call of TRBD1 was not tested on the DNA. TRBV21-1 corresponds to a pseudogene. The CDR3 sequence is 11 residues long. The CDR3 DNA is TGTGGAGGGACATACAAAAATGGCTACACCTTC. It specifies CGGTYKNGYTF.

V usage is TRBV15 and J usage is TRBJ2-7; no firm D call. CDR3 length: 13 amino acids. Germline CDR1 reads LNHNV; CDR2 reads YYDKDF (reference sequence). Trimming shortened V by 3 bases and J by 3 bases, and 9 bases separated the two germline ends. The CDR3 sequence: CATSSLSYYEQYF. The CDR3 DNA reads TGTGCCACCAGCAGCCTTAGCTACTACGAGCAGTACTTC.

The rearrangement links TRBV7-3 to TRBJ1-1; D unresolved. This CDR3 has 13 amino acids. Deletions cut 4 bases from V and 0 bases from J, with 6 bases between. Germline loops: CDR1 SGHTA, CDR2 FQGTGA. CDR3 DNA sequence: TGTGCCAGCAGCTCCGAGCTGAACACTGAAGCTTTCTTT. It yields the protein CASSSELNTEAFF.